This T cell receptor (beta chain) was documented in a study of blood T cell repertoires in COVID-19. On the study more broadly: PBMCs, B-cell-depleted T cells, or T cells were the source of the cDNA or gDNA that made up the material.

The V gene's germline CDR1 is MDHEN and CDR2 SYDVKM. The CDR3 contains 15 residues. V lost 3 bases, J lost 4 bases, and 13 bases lay in between. This table comes from immunoSEQ multiplex PCR, and its TCRdb copy is limited to in-frame clones, with some not included. The data contain fewer than 350,000 clones, 90% of them singletons. The chain carries TRBV28 and TRBJ1-5, with D maybe TRBD1 (6 bases). The sequence came from a woman aged 25 to 39 with acute COVID-19. Material: PBMCs or T cells enriched from blood (not recorded which). The CDR3 DNA sequence: TGTGCCAGCAGTTTGCATCAGGGGAATAATCAGCCCCAGCATTTT. Translated, it gives CASSLHQGNNQPQHF.